Listed here are 27 T cell receptor beta chains from one sample, sequenced in a study of vaccination effects on CD4 cells after COVID-19. These receptors have no identified antigens. Assay used: immunoSEQ multiplex PCR; TCRdb lists only in-frame clones, some missing. The sample has about 30,000 clones, 74% seen once. Viral peptide pool expansion of antigen-specific CD4+ T cells preceded sequencing in the ViraFEST assay. The culture ran for roughly ten days before CD4+ T cells were isolated. Two-dose BNT162b2 or mRNA-1273 vaccination was given to participants. Sequenced here: CD4+ T cells from PBMCs cultured with HCoV-OC43 spike peptides, sampled after COVID-19 vaccination. The subset is: HCoV-OC43 spike overlapping peptide pool stimulation. Receptor source: a human donor who received a COVID-19 vaccine.

This chain uses TRBV3-1 (or the pseudogene TRBV3-2) with TRBJ2-2, with 11 positions matching TRBD2. The junction had 3 bases not matched to a gene; V was cut back by 4 bases and J by 2 bases. Germline V gives CDR1 LGHDT, CDR2 YNNKEL (reference sequence). This CDR3 spans 16 amino acids. CDR3 in DNA: TGTGCCAGCAGCCTTACTAGCGGGAGAAACACCGGGGAGCTGTTTTTT. It yields the protein CASSLTSGRNTGELFF.

Only a few counts were recorded for this clone. The chain joins TRBV19 to TRBJ1-1; D gene unclear. Per the germline V gene, CDR1 is LNHDA and CDR2 is SQIVND (reference sequence). This CDR3 spans 14 amino acids. The ends were cut back, 2 bases at V and 0 bases at J, with 7 bases in the middle. CDR3 in amino acids: CASSIIGMNTEAFF. The CDR3 bases are TGTGCCAGTAGTATAATAGGTATGAACACTGAAGCTTTCTTT. Variable domain in full (rest from reference TRBV19 and TRBJ1-1): DGGITQSPKYLFRKEGQNVTLSCEQNLNHDAMYWYRQDPGQGLRLIYYSQIVNDFQKGDIAEGYSVSREKKESFPLTVTSAQKNPTAFYLCASSIIGMNTEAFFGQGTRLTVV.

This chain connects TRBV2 to TRBJ2-7; 8 bases are shared with TRBD2. Unmatched junction bases numbered 8, after V lost 1 base and J lost 3 bases. From germline, CDR1 is SNHLY and CDR2 FYNNEI. The CDR3 has 16 amino acids. CDR3 coding DNA: TGTGCCAGCAGTGAAGGTTCGGGGGGGCTTGACTACGAGCAGTACTTC. Translated, it gives CASSEGSGGLDYEQYF.

This rearrangement joins TRBV2 to TRBJ1-2, with 7 bases matching TRBD1. The ends lost 5 bases at V and 4 bases at J; junction bases unmatched: 4. The V gene's germline CDR1 is SNHLY and CDR2 FYNNEI. The CDR3 is made up of 13 amino acids. The chain's CDR3 is CASSRQGGYGYTF. CDR3 DNA sequence: TGTGCCAGCAGTAGACAGGGAGGCTATGGCTACACCTTC.

The gene calls are TRBV18 and TRBJ2-1; the match to TRBD2 covers 13 bases. The V segment lost 6 bases and the J segment 10 bases; nucleotides outside the gene matches: 6. CDR1 and CDR2 from the germline V gene are KGHSH and LQKENI. The CDR3 has 14 residues. CDR3: CASSLGTSGIEQFF. CDR3 bases: TGTGCCAGCTCTCTCGGGACTAGCGGGATAGAGCAGTTCTTC.

In its sample, this clone was seen a few times. CDR3 protein: CASREPGLFTGELFF. CDR3 nucleotides: TGTGCCAGCAGAGAACCGGGACTTTTCACCGGGGAGCTGTTTTTT. This chain joins TRBV11-2 and TRBJ2-2; possible D gene TRBD2, 6 bases. CDR3 length: 15 amino acids. Trimming pared 6 bases from V and 4 bases from J, leaving 15 bases between. The germline CDR1 and CDR2 sequences are SGHAT and FQNNGV.

The chain is built from TRBV5-4 and TRBJ1-1, with a weak D call TRBD1 (6 bases). This CDR3 is 14 amino acids long. Between the trimmed V and J ends, which lost 3 bases and 3 bases, there was a span of 12 bases. Germline lookup yields CDR1 SGHNT and CDR2 YYREEE (reference sequence). The CDR3 sequence is CASSSRDKDTEAFF. The CDR3 DNA reads as TGTGCCAGCAGCTCCCGGGACAAAGACACTGAAGCTTTCTTT.

The gene calls are TRBV2 and TRBJ2-1; 11 bases match TRBD2. This CDR3 spans 15 amino acids. Germline assignment: CDR1 SNHLY and CDR2 FYNNEI. After removal of 2 bases from V and 16 bases from J, the junction contained 13 bases not matched to a gene. The CDR3 region is CASSETTVAGGPRFF. CDR3 nucleotides: TGTGCCAGCAGTGAAACGACCGTAGCGGGAGGGCCGAGATTCTTC.

The chain uses TRBV19 and TRBJ2-2; 12 bases are a match to TRBD2. Germline V gene lookup returns CDR1 LNHDA and CDR2 SQIVND (reference sequence). The V and J ends lost 2 bases and 4 bases, in that order; junction bases with no gene match: 5. This CDR3 spans 17 amino acids. The CDR3 spells CASSIRLAGAATGELFF. The CDR3 DNA is TGTGCCAGTAGTATAAGACTAGCGGGGGCGGCCACCGGGGAGCTGTTTTTT.

The rearrangement uses TRBV5-1 and TRBJ2-3, with D maybe TRBD2 (6 bases). From germline, CDR1 is SGHRS and CDR2 YFSETQ. V lost 4 bases to trimming and J lost 0 bases, with 9 bases between them. The CDR3 covers 14 residues. The CDR3 loop is CASSLLASTDTQYF. The CDR3 DNA reads TGCGCCAGCAGCCTGCTAGCGAGCACAGATACGCAGTATTTT.

J is TRBJ1-1 and V is TRBV6-5; TRBD1 matches at 10 bases. The germline V gene has CDR1 MNHEY and CDR2 SVGAGI. V lost 7 bases to trimming and J lost 11 bases; unmatched junction nucleotides: 4. The CDR3 is 11 residues long. CDR3: CASKDRGAAFF. In DNA, the CDR3 is TGTGCCAGCAAGGACAGGGGGGCGGCTTTCTTT.

V usage is TRBV9 and J usage is TRBJ2-1, with 9 bases aligning to TRBD2. The CDR3 is made up of 14 amino acids. Germline V gene data show CDR1 as SGDLS and CDR2 as YYNGEE. With V trimmed by 2 bases and J by 9 bases, 6 bases remained unmatched. CDR3 nucleotides: TGTGCCAGCAGCGTCGTAGCGGGAGATAGTGAGCAGTTCTTC. Translating gives CASSVVAGDSEQFF.

This clone has only one observation. V is TRBV27 and J is TRBJ2-7, with TRBD1 matching over 7 bases. CDR1 and CDR2 (germline): MNHEY, SMNVEV (reference sequence). Trimming at V came to 5 bases and at J to 0 bases, leaving 10 bases not matched to a gene. This CDR3 has 16 residues. For the CDR3, the DNA is TGTGCCAGCAGTCCGTACCCCGGGACAGCCTCCTACGAGCAGTACTTC. The encoded protein is CASSPYPGTASYEQYF.

The chain recombines TRBV3-1 (or the pseudogene TRBV3-2) with TRBJ1-4; perhaps TRBD1 as D (5 bases). Germline CDR1 LGHDT, CDR2 YNNKEL (reference sequence). V lost 0 bases, J lost 7 bases, and 12 bases lay in between. The CDR3 spans 15 residues. CDR3 loop: CASSQDAGMGEKLFF. The CDR3 DNA reads as TGTGCCAGCAGCCAAGACGCAGGGATGGGTGAAAAACTGTTTTTT.

The chain is built from TRBV7-2 and TRBJ2-7, with TRBD2 matching over 8 bases. The V gene's germline CDR1 is SGHTA and CDR2 FQGNSA. The length of the CDR3 is 15 residues. With V trimmed by 0 bases and J by 2 bases, 3 bases remained unmatched. The CDR3 nucleotides are TGTGCCAGCAGCTTAGCGGCGGGGGGCCCCTACGAGCAGTACTTC. Its translation: CASSLAAGGPYEQYF.

The chain joins TRBV2 to TRBJ1-4; no reliable D call. The germline V and J ends were trimmed by 6 bases and 4 bases, with 18 bases remaining between them. Germline values: CDR1 SNHLY, CDR2 FYNNEI. The CDR3 is 16 residues long. The CDR3: CASSPPGSRYNEKLFF. Here the CDR3 DNA reads TGTGCCAGCAGCCCCCCTGGCAGCCGTTATAATGAAAAACTGTTTTTT. Supplemented by reference TRBV2 and TRBJ1-4, the full variable domain reads EPEVTQTPSHQVTQMGQEVILRCVPISNHLYFYWYRQILGQKVEFLVSFYNNEISEKSEIFDDQFSVERPDGSNFTLKIRSTKLEDSAMYFCASSPPGSRYNEKLFFGSGTQLSVL.

In regard to this clone: The CDR3 ends on some other residue instead of the conserved phenylalanine or tryptophan, so this is likely a read error. Because the CDR3's place on the DNA is in doubt, the DNA is left out and the CDR3 is given as listed by TCRdb. The chain has TRBV23-1 and TRBJ1-2. TRBV23-1 has ORF status, its function being uncertain. The CDR3 is 9 residues long, ends included. CDR3 protein: CASSQSKPE.

The chain has TRBV28 and TRBJ1-3, with D possibly matching TRBD1 (6 bases). This CDR3 contains 17 residues. CDR1 MDHEN and CDR2 SYDVKM come from the germline V gene. V lost 6 bases, J lost 0 bases, and 18 bases lay in between. CDR3 in amino acids: CASRARRQGGSGNTIYF. CDR3 bases: TGTGCCAGCAGGGCCCGGCGCCAAGGGGGCTCTGGAAACACCATATATTTT.

This clone has just a few counts. This chain links TRBV6-1 with TRBJ2-1; TRBD2 might be the D (6 bases). The CDR3 spans 14 residues. The ends were cut back, 6 bases at V and 3 bases at J, with 12 bases in the middle. Germline-derived CDR1 and CDR2 are MNHNS and SASEGT. The CDR3 DNA reads as TGTGCCAGCAGGGAGGGCTCCAACTACAATGAGCAGTTCTTC. Amino acids: CASREGSNYNEQFF.

For the CDR3, the DNA is TGTGCCAGCAGCTCAATGTGGACAACAGCAAAATATGGCTACACCTTC. Protein sequence: CASSSMWTTAKYGYTF. The chain uses TRBV11-2 and TRBJ1-2; D perhaps matches TRBD1 (5 bases). V was pared by 4 bases and J by 5 bases, with 20 bases between. The CDR3 is made up of 16 amino acids. Per germline, CDR1 SGHAT and CDR2 FQNNGV. Complete variable domain (other parts from reference TRBV11-2 and TRBJ1-2): EAGVAQSPRYKIIEKRQSVAFWCNPISGHATLYWYQQILGQGPKLLIQFQNNGVVDDSQLPKDRFSAERLKGVDSTLKIQPAKLEDSAVYLCASSSMWTTAKYGYTFGSGTRLTVV.

The chain carries TRBV28 and TRBJ2-7; no reliable D call. The germline V and J ends were trimmed by 8 bases and 6 bases, with 17 bases remaining between them. Germline assignment: CDR1 MDHEN and CDR2 SYDVKM. CDR3 length: 13 amino acids. DNA for the CDR3: TGTGCCAGCCTAGAGCCTACTACTACCGAGCAGTACTTC. It is translated as CASLEPTTTEQYF.

V gene TRBV9 combines with J gene TRBJ1-2; D gene ambiguous. Trimming removed 3 bases at V and 5 bases at J, with 23 bases between. The CDR3 totals 17 residues. Germline values: CDR1 SGDLS, CDR2 YYNGEE. The CDR3 coding sequence is TGTGCCAGCAGCGCCGACCCTGGGGTGAGAGGGAGATATGGCTACACCTTC. Translation gives CASSADPGVRGRYGYTF.

This chain connects TRBV6-5 to TRBJ2-7; unclear D gene. This CDR3 spans 14 amino acids. V was clipped by 5 bases and J by 2 bases, with 13 bases between them. Germline assignment: CDR1 MNHEY and CDR2 SVGAGI. Written as DNA, the CDR3 is TGTGCCAGCAGTACTGCAGGATCTGCCTACGAGCAGTACTTC. Translating it yields CASSTAGSAYEQYF.

The rearrangement uses TRBV7-2 and TRBJ2-5; 9 bases agree with TRBD1. V lost 1 base to trimming and J lost 5 bases; unmatched junction nucleotides: 5. Per the germline V gene, CDR1 is SGHTA and CDR2 is FQGNSA. The CDR3 spans 15 residues. Here the CDR3 DNA reads TGTGCCAGCAGCTTAGGGGACAGGGACGCGGAGACCCAGTACTTC. Its protein product is CASSLGDRDAETQYF.

The chain joins TRBV2 to TRBJ2-5, with D perhaps being TRBD1 or TRBD2 (6 bases each). Trimming pared 7 bases from V and 2 bases from J, leaving 20 bases between. The CDR3 consists of 16 residues. Germline V CDR1 and CDR2: SNHLY, FYNNEI. CDR3 sequence reads: CASKKQAGQPQETQYF. Written as DNA, the CDR3 is TGTGCCAGCAAAAAACAGGCGGGACAACCACAAGAGACCCAGTACTTC.

This rearrangement joins TRBV7-6 to TRBJ2-2; 9 nucleotides align to TRBD2. Trimming removed 3 bases from V and 5 bases from J; junction bases left unmatched: 13. CDR1 SGHVS and CDR2 FNYEAQ come from the germline V gene. This CDR3 region has 18 residues. CDR3 coding DNA: TGTGCCAGCAGCTTCTCCGGAGGCGGGGGGGTTGGAACCGGGGAGCTGTTTTTT. It encodes CASSFSGGGGVGTGELFF.

The chain has TRBV3-1 (or the pseudogene TRBV3-2) and TRBJ1-4, with D uncertain. Trimming stripped 1 base from V and 3 bases from J, with 0 bases between. Germline CDR1 and CDR2: LGHDT and YNNKEL (reference sequence). The CDR3 covers 12 residues. The CDR3 here is CASSQANEKLFF. DNA for the CDR3: TGTGCCAGCAGCCAAGCTAATGAAAAACTGTTTTTT.